This T cell receptor beta chain was profiled in a study of cytomegalovirus exposure and HLA in healthy donors. The PCR made use of 60 Vbeta and 13 Jbeta primers. The table came from immunoSEQ multiplex PCR; TCRdb's copy has only in-frame clones and leaves some out. The sample consists of approximately 190,000 clones, 9.5% to 15% of them appearing once. The sample comprised PBMCs. The clonotype originates from a man in his fifties in good health and CMV-seropositive.

This CDR3 is CASRFREAYEQYV. The CDR3 DNA reads TGTGCCAGCAGATTCCGGGAGGCCTACGAGCAGTACGTC. The V gene is TRBV6-5, the J gene TRBJ2-7; 7 bases agree with TRBD2. Unmatched junction bases numbered 4, after V lost 6 bases and J lost 2 bases. Germline assignment: CDR1 MNHEY and CDR2 SVGAGI. This CDR3 has 13 amino acids.